The next 16 T cell receptor beta chains were all read from a single sample in a study of radiotherapy plus CTLA-4 blockade in lung cancer. The repertoire was sequenced with immunoSEQ multiplex PCR; TCRdb's copy has only in-frame clones and lacks some. Of about 98,000 clones in the sample, around 90% were seen once. The sequencing used peripheral blood, collected from a patient treated with radiotherapy plus ipilimumab. These TCRs come from a human donor with non-small cell lung cancer that progressed on radiotherapy plus ipilimumab.

V gene TRBV2 combines with J gene TRBJ2-1, with D unclear. Looked up from germline, CDR1 is SNHLY and CDR2 is FYNNEI. The V and J ends lost 10 bases and 7 bases respectively, with 17 bases between them. CDR3 length: 13 residues. CDR3 bases: TGTGCCACATCGCTTAGGCTGTTGAATGAGCAGTTCTTC. As protein: CATSLRLLNEQFF. Full variable domain (remainder filled in from reference TRBV2 and TRBJ2-1): EPEVTQTPSHQVTQMGQEVILRCVPISNHLYFYWYRQILGQKVEFLVSFYNNEISEKSEIFDDQFSVERPDGSNFTLKIRSTKLEDSAMYFCATSLRLLNEQFFGPGTRLTVL.

The chain joins TRBV2 to TRBJ1-5; D is unresolved. V dropped 0 bases and J dropped 9 bases, with 9 bases sitting between them. The CDR3 runs to 13 residues. Germline V lookup: CDR1 SNHLY, CDR2 FYNNEI. The CDR3 bases are TGTGCCAGCAGTGAAGCGCGGCACAGGCCCCAGCATTTT. Its translation: CASSEARHRPQHF.

The rearrangement links TRBV6-6 to TRBJ1-5; 8 nucleotides agree with TRBD1. There are 15 residues in the CDR3. Trimming cost V 5 bases and J 2 bases; bases outside gene matches: 5. Germline V gene lookup returns CDR1 MNHNY and CDR2 SVGAGI (reference sequence). The CDR3 sequence is CASSLDRDGNQPQHF. The CDR3 region has the DNA TGTGCCAGCAGTCTGGACAGGGATGGCAATCAGCCCCAGCATTTT.

The chain combines TRBV14 with TRBJ1-1; the D is unclear. V was cut by 0 bases and J by 8 bases, with 10 bases left in between. Looked up from germline, CDR1 is SGHDN and CDR2 is FVKESK. The CDR3 runs to 13 residues. CDR3 loop: CASSQERLGEAFF. The CDR3 bases are TGTGCCAGCAGCCAAGAAAGGCTGGGGGAAGCTTTCTTT. The full variable domain, completed using reference TRBV14 and TRBJ1-1, is EAGVTQFPSHSVIEKGQTVTLRCDPISGHDNLYWYRRVMGKEIKFLLHFVKESKQDESGMPNNRFLAERTGGTYSTLKVQPAELEDSGVYFCASSQERLGEAFFGQGTRLTVV.

The rearrangement joins TRBV19 to TRBJ2-4; TRBD1 might be the D (6 bases). Deletions cut 5 bases from V and 1 base from J, with 12 bases between. In germline, CDR1 is LNHDA, CDR2 SQIVND (reference sequence). The CDR3 runs to 15 residues. Here the CDR3 reads CASSPHQGAKNIQYF. In DNA, the CDR3 is TGTGCCAGTAGTCCCCACCAGGGGGCCAAAAACATTCAGTACTTC.

The V and J genes are TRBV7-8 and TRBJ2-7, with D unclear. CDR1 SGHVS and CDR2 FQNEAQ come from the germline V gene. Deletions cut 0 bases from V and 0 bases from J, with 6 bases between. This CDR3 region has 14 residues. The CDR3 reads CASSLAEASYEQYF. CDR3 in DNA: TGTGCCAGCAGCTTAGCCGAGGCCTCCTACGAGCAGTACTTC.

A remark on this clone: Different DNA sequences within this sample yield the same CDR3. The chain couples TRBV11-2 to TRBJ2-7, with TRBD1 identical over 7 bases. CDR3 size: 16 residues. The V gene's germline CDR1 is SGHAT and CDR2 FQNNGV. The junction had 16 bases not matched to a gene; V was cut back by 5 bases and J by 6 bases. CDR3: CASSPGTAVALLEQYF. CDR3 DNA sequence: TGTGCCAGCAGCCCTGGGACAGCCGTGGCCTTGCTCGAGCAGTACTTC.

This rearrangement joins TRBV2 to TRBJ1-2; D unclear. V shed 6 bases and J shed 5 bases, with 16 bases lying between them. The V gene's germline CDR1 is SNHLY and CDR2 FYNNEI. CDR3 length: 14 amino acids. The CDR3 region has the DNA TGTGCCAGCAGCCGGCCTTCCATAGGGTATGGCTACACCTTC. It specifies CASSRPSIGYGYTF. The variable domain in full, completed from reference TRBV2 and TRBJ1-2, reads EPEVTQTPSHQVTQMGQEVILRCVPISNHLYFYWYRQILGQKVEFLVSFYNNEISEKSEIFDDQFSVERPDGSNFTLKIRSTKLEDSAMYFCASSRPSIGYGYTFGSGTRLTVV.

J is TRBJ2-1 and V is TRBV6-5, with D tentatively TRBD2 (5 bases). The CDR3 is 13 residues long. Trimming removed 0 bases from V and 7 bases from J, with 7 bases in between. Per the germline V gene, CDR1 is MNHEY and CDR2 is SVGAGI. CDR3 DNA sequence: TGTGCCAGCAGTTACTCGACGGGGAATGAGCAGTTCTTC. This codes for CASSYSTGNEQFF.

This sequence joins TRBV6-5 and TRBJ1-2, with a weak D call TRBD1 (5 bases). The germline V gene has CDR1 MNHEY and CDR2 SVGAGI. The CDR3 totals 15 residues. V lost 2 bases, J lost 4 bases, and 14 bases lay in between. Here the CDR3 DNA reads TGTGCCAGCAGTTACGGGGGAGGACGGTCCTATGGCTACACCTTC. Translating it yields CASSYGGGRSYGYTF.

The chain is built from TRBV6-5 and TRBJ2-5; TRBD2 aligns across 8 bases. Judging by the DNA end, TRBJ2-7 fits better; the J call may be wrong. The CDR3 consists of 12 residues. Per germline, CDR1 MNHEY and CDR2 SVGAGI. CDR3 sequence reads: CASRTSDYEQYF. DNA for the CDR3: TGTGCCAGCAGGACTAGCGATTACGAGCAGTACTTC.

The chain links TRBV5-4 to TRBJ2-2, with 8 bases matching TRBD1. Germline trimming cut 2 bases from V and 3 bases from J; bases unmatched to any gene: 3. This CDR3 comprises 15 residues. The V gene's germline CDR1 is SGHNT and CDR2 YYREEE (reference sequence). The CDR3 DNA sequence: TGTGCCAGCAGCTTACAGGGGGTGGACACCGGGGAGCTGTTTTTT. Translated: CASSLQGVDTGELFF.

The rearrangement joins TRBV19 to TRBJ2-3, with 8 bases identical to TRBD2. V was clipped by 5 bases and J by 4 bases; unmatched bases: 5. Germline values: CDR1 LNHDA, CDR2 SQIVND (reference sequence). The CDR3 covers 14 residues. The CDR3 sequence: CASSAREGADTQYF. The CDR3 coding sequence is TGTGCCAGTAGTGCTCGGGAGGGGGCAGATACGCAGTATTTT.

The chain carries TRBV21-1 and TRBJ2-2; the table gives TRBD2 as D, unverified against the DNA. TRBV21-1 is recorded as a pseudogene. The CDR3 extends over 21 amino acids. CDR3 DNA: TGTGCCAGCAGCAACGTTTACTGGGGAGCGGGAGGGCCTGGGAGCACCGGGGAGCTGTTTTTT. Translation gives CASSNVYWGAGGPGSTGELFF.

In this sample, this clone turned up a few times. The chain couples TRBV5-4 to TRBJ2-3; either TRBD1 or TRBD2 may fit D (7 bases each). Deletions cut 4 bases from V and 6 bases from J, with 12 bases between. Germline values: CDR1 SGHNT, CDR2 YYREEE (reference sequence). This CDR3 has 13 residues. CDR3 bases: TGTGCCAGCAGCGGCCAGGGGGGGGATACGCAGTATTTT. Its translation: CASSGQGGDTQYF.

J is TRBJ2-4 and V is TRBV5-6; D remains unclear. Trimming took off 1 base at V and 6 bases at J, with 8 bases between the two ends. The CDR3 has 13 residues. Germline V CDR1 and CDR2: SGHDT, YYEEEE. CDR3 loop: CASSLMGRNIQYF. The DNA of the CDR3 is TGTGCCAGCAGCTTGATGGGCCGAAACATTCAGTACTTC.